This TCR beta chain was documented in a study of early T cells in non-severe SARS-CoV-2 infection. Study background: Chains were unpaired, as sequencing was done on bulk RNA from unsorted whole blood.

Points from the study as a whole: A preference for anti-spike CD8 responses marked VDJdb matching, which missed private and CD4 specificities.

Separate cDNA molecules each had unique molecular identifiers attached to them. TCRdb used MiXCR to reprocess the 5' RACE reads, holding one entry per CDR3 protein. Of roughly 80,000 distinct CDR3 sequences in the sample, about a sixth are singletons; the top ten hold roughly 2.7%. In the case of this clonotype: The antigen remains unidentified.

Germline CDR1 SGHNT, CDR2 YENEEA. Trimming took 2 bases from V and 2 from J; bases not matched to a gene: 4. The CDR3 has 15 amino acids. The sample comprised whole blood. The clonotype comes from an adult who was a healthcare worker with PCR-confirmed SARS-CoV-2 infection or an uninfected control (not recorded which). The rearrangement joins TRBV11-3 to TRBJ2-5; 8 nucleotides match TRBD1. Here the CDR3 reads CASSLWTGKQETQYF. CDR3 sequence (DNA): TGTGCCAGCAGCTTATGGACAGGGAAGCAAGAGACCCAGTACTTC.